These 28 T cell receptor beta chains were all obtained from the same sample, sequenced in a study of T cells in Graves' hyperthyroidism and ophthalmopathy. The CDR3 regions of TCR beta were amplified from RNA transcripts. First-round RT-PCR targeting the TCR CDR3 was performed with the HTBI primer set. In TCRdb, the multiplex PCR reads were re-called with MiXCR into one record per CDR3 protein. Of some 500,000 distinct CDR3 sequences detected, approximately 15% appear once; the ten largest clones hold around 17%. The material sequenced was blood. These receptors originate from a young woman with Graves' hyperthyroidism.

Ten or more counts support this clonotype. The chain has TRBV10-1 and TRBJ2-1; 9 nucleotides agree with TRBD2. There are 13 residues in the CDR3. Looked up from germline, CDR1 is WNHNN and CDR2 is SYGVQD (reference sequence). Trimming took 6 bases from V and 8 from J; bases not matched to a gene: 5. CDR3 in DNA: TGCGCCAGCAGGGCTAGCGGGACCGATGAGCAGTTCTTC. The encoded protein is CASRASGTDEQFF.

The chain has TRBV30 and TRBJ1-1, with 8 bases that match TRBD1. The junction had 9 bases not matched to a gene; V was cut back by 3 bases and J by 6 bases. Germline CDR1 GTSNPN, CDR2 SVGIG (reference sequence). The CDR3 length is 14 residues. The DNA of the CDR3 is TGTGCCTGGAGAAATGGACAGGGTGTCGCTGAAGCTTTCTTT. Amino acid sequence: CAWRNGQGVAEAFF.

Ten or more counts support this clonotype. The chain employs TRBV3-1 and TRBJ1-5; 8 positions match TRBD1. CDR3 length equals 15 residues. Germline lookup yields CDR1 LGHDT and CDR2 YNNKEL (reference sequence). Losses at the gene ends were 0 bases for V and 9 bases for J; bases not matched to a gene: 7. The CDR3 sequence: CASSQDGTGPRPQHF. The CDR3 nucleotides are TGTGCCAGCAGCCAAGATGGGACAGGTCCACGGCCCCAGCATTTT.

V gene TRBV5-4 combines with J gene TRBJ2-1; 12 bases fit TRBD1. CDR1 SGHNT and CDR2 YYREEE come from the germline V gene (reference sequence). The CDR3 contains 16 residues. The trim removed 3 bases at V and 9 bases at J, leaving 10 bases unmatched. The CDR3 loop reads CASSWYGTGGLGEQFF. The CDR3 DNA reads as TGTGCCAGCAGCTGGTATGGGACAGGGGGCCTGGGTGAGCAGTTCTTC.

Comment on this clonotype: Sequence at one end of the junction differs from germline and may be a read error. The chain uses TRBV10-2 and TRBJ1-1; D is unresolved. Per germline, CDR1 WSHSY and CDR2 SAAADI. The CDR3 totals 12 residues. CDR3 bases: TGCCCCAGCAAAACGGGGAACACTGAAGCTTTCTTT. Its protein is CPSKTGNTEAFF.

As regards this clonotype: A much larger clone differs by one base, so this may be a read error. The V call is TRBV11-3, the J call TRBJ2-1, with D possibly matching TRBD2 (6 bases). The CDR3 runs to 15 residues. CDR1 and CDR2 (germline): SGHNT, YENEEA. The CDR3 DNA sequence: TGTGCCAGCAGCTTAGCGGGAGTCCCCTACAATGAGCAGTGCTTC. It specifies CASSLAGVPYNEQCF. Filled out from reference TRBV11-3 and TRBJ2-1, the complete variable domain reads EAGVVQSPRYKIIEKKQPVAFWCNPISGHNTLYWYLQNLGQGPELLIRYENEEAVDDSQLPKDRFSAERLKGVDSTLKIQPAELGDSAVYLCASSLAGVPYNEQCFGPGTRLTVL.

This clonotype came up a few times. The rearrangement joins TRBV20-1 to TRBJ2-3; TRBD1 might be the D (6 bases). V lost 6 bases and J 3 bases, leaving 19 bases between the germline ends. The CDR3 contains 15 residues. Germline V gives CDR1 DFQATT, CDR2 SNEGSKA (reference sequence). Written as DNA, the CDR3 is TGCAGTGCCCGTGGACACATAGGGGGAACAGATACGCAGTATTTT. It yields the protein CSARGHIGGTDTQYF.

This clonotype was observed a few times. The chain combines TRBV5-1 with TRBJ1-1; D remains ambiguous. This CDR3 spans 14 amino acids. CDR1 and CDR2 from the germline V gene are SGHRS and YFSETQ. V was shortened by 0 bases and J by 1 base, with 7 bases between the two germline ends. CDR3 coding DNA: TGCGCCAGCAGCTTGGACGACACGAACACTGAAGCTTTCTTT. Its translation: CASSLDDTNTEAFF.

The sample holds many counts of this clonotype. The chain uses TRBV12-3 or TRBV12-4 and TRBJ1-2, with 9 bases matching TRBD1. V trimming: 3 bases; J trimming: 8 bases; junction bases outside the gene matches: 4. This CDR3 comprises 13 residues. The CDR3 loop reads CASSFDRGGGYTF. The CDR3 nucleotides are TGTGCCAGCAGTTTCGACAGGGGGGGCGGCTACACCTTC.

In its sample, this clonotype was seen a few times. The chain is built from TRBV4-1 and TRBJ1-6; the match to TRBD1 covers 9 bases. The CDR3 is 16 amino acids. Germline CDR1 is MGHRA and CDR2 is YSYEKL. Unmatched junction bases numbered 6, after V lost 2 bases and J lost 7 bases. CDR3 sequence (DNA): TGCGCCAGCAGCCAACCTCCCGGACAGGGGAATTCACCCCTCCACTTT. Translating it yields CASSQPPGQGNSPLHF.

The chain is built from TRBV7-2 and TRBJ1-5; D is undetermined. The V gene's germline CDR1 is SGHTA and CDR2 FQGNSA. The V end was cut by 5 bases, the J end by 1 base, with 6 bases between. The length of the CDR3 is 13 residues. CDR3 amino acids: CASSTQSNQPQHF. For the CDR3, the DNA is TGTGCCAGCAGCACCCAAAGCAATCAGCCCCAGCATTTT.

This clonotype occurred many times. The chain has TRBV4-1 and TRBJ2-5; maybe TRBD1 (5 bases). CDR1 MGHRA and CDR2 YSYEKL come from the germline V gene. This CDR3 spans 13 amino acids. V was pared by 2 bases and J by 5 bases, with 9 bases between. As DNA, the CDR3 is TGCGCCAGCAGCCAATACAAGGGGGAGACCCAGTACTTC. Encoded protein: CASSQYKGETQYF.

This clonotype was observed many times. J is TRBJ2-3 and V is TRBV29-1; 10 positions agree with TRBD1. Germline V gene sequence: CDR1 SQVTM, CDR2 ANQGSEA. Trimming cost V 7 bases and J 2 bases; bases outside gene matches: 6. The CDR3 contains 14 residues. The CDR3 reads CSAAGQGNTDTQYF. The CDR3 bases are TGCAGCGCTGCGGGACAGGGGAACACAGATACGCAGTATTTT.

At least ten counts were recorded for this clonotype. This chain joins TRBV30 and TRBJ1-1; 9 bases map to TRBD1. V shed 8 bases, J shed 4 bases, and the junction held 8 bases outside the gene matches. From germline, CDR1 is GTSNPN and CDR2 SVGIG (reference sequence). The CDR3 totals 13 residues. The DNA of the CDR3 is TGTGCCGGCAACAGGGGGCCGGGCACTGAAGCTTTCTTT. Protein product: CAGNRGPGTEAFF.

This chain's CDR3 is CSTLTLDYGYTF. The CDR3, as DNA: TGCAGTACCCTTACCTTGGACTATGGCTACACCTTC. This chain joins TRBV20-1 and TRBJ1-2; the D is unclear. Trimming took off 8 bases at V and 3 bases at J, with 13 bases between the two ends. This CDR3 has 12 residues. The germline V gene encodes CDR1 DFQATT and CDR2 SNEGSKA (reference sequence).

The sample holds many counts of this clonotype. CDR3: CASSATSGRLAEQFF. As DNA, the CDR3 is TGCGCCAGCAGCGCAACTAGCGGACGTTTGGCTGAGCAGTTCTTC. This sequence joins TRBV5-1 and TRBJ2-1; 8 bases fit TRBD2. The CDR3 is 15 amino acids. Trimming took 4 bases from V and 9 from J; bases not matched to a gene: 12. Germline assignment: CDR1 SGHRS and CDR2 YFSETQ.

The chain employs TRBV5-1 and TRBJ2-6; 7 positions match TRBD2. The V segment lost 4 bases and the J segment 4 bases; nucleotides outside the gene matches: 8. Germline-derived CDR1 and CDR2 are SGHRS and YFSETQ. CDR3 length: 16 amino acids. CDR3 DNA: TGCGCCAGCAGCCCAGAACTAGCGTCCGGGGCCAACGTCCTGACTTTC. Its translation: CASSPELASGANVLTF.

Written as DNA, the CDR3 is TGTGCCTGGAGTGTGGGCAGGGTGTTTGAACCCCTCCACTTT. It encodes CAWSVGRVFEPLHF. The chain links TRBV30 to TRBJ1-6; possibly TRBD1 for D (5 bases). Looked up from germline, CDR1 is GTSNPN and CDR2 is SVGIG (reference sequence). Trimming removed 0 bases at V and 12 bases at J, with 15 bases between. This CDR3 spans 14 amino acids.

Ten or more counts support this clonotype. This sequence joins TRBV7-6 and TRBJ2-2; TRBD1 might be the D (5 bases). Germline CDR1 reads SGHVS; CDR2 reads FNYEAQ. Trimming left V 0 bases short and J 1 base short, with 9 bases between. The CDR3 has 16 amino acids. CDR3 DNA: TGTGCCAGCAGCTTAGCGCAGGGCAGGAACACCGGGGAGCTGTTTTTT. Amino acid sequence: CASSLAQGRNTGELFF.

This clonotype was counted between two and nine times. This chain links TRBV6-1 with TRBJ1-1; no clear D. The CDR3 is 13 residues long. The germline V gene has CDR1 MNHNS and CDR2 SASEGT. V was clipped by 6 bases and J by 0 bases, with 8 bases between them. The CDR3 protein is CASSWDLNTEAFF. The CDR3 region has the DNA TGTGCCAGCAGCTGGGATTTGAACACTGAAGCTTTCTTT.

The chain has TRBV7-6 and TRBJ2-7; D might be TRBD2 (6 bases). Germline values: CDR1 SGHVS, CDR2 FNYEAQ. V lost 4 bases and J 1 base, leaving 11 bases between the germline ends. The length of the CDR3 is 14 residues. DNA of the CDR3: TGTGCCAGCAGCTCTCGCGGGAAATCCTACGAGCAGTACTTC. It codes for CASSSRGKSYEQYF.

This clonotype appeared a few times. The gene calls are TRBV3-1 and TRBJ1-1; 8 bases are shared with TRBD1. Germline loops: CDR1 LGHDT, CDR2 YNNKEL (reference sequence). V was pared by 0 bases and J by 4 bases, with 4 bases of the junction left unmatched. There are 15 residues in the CDR3. The CDR3 protein is CASSQEGTGFTEAFF. Here the CDR3 DNA reads TGTGCCAGCAGCCAAGAAGGGACAGGTTTCACTGAAGCTTTCTTT. The whole variable domain, filled in from reference TRBV3-1 and TRBJ1-1, reads DTAVSQTPKYLVTQMGNDKSIKCEQNLGHDTMYWYKQDSKKFLKIMFSYNNKELIINETVPNRFSPKSPDKAHLNLHINSLELGDSAVYFCASSQEGTGFTEAFFGQGTRLTVV.

This clonotype has ten or more counts. The V and J genes are TRBV12-3 or TRBV12-4 and TRBJ1-2; TRBD1 agrees at 8 bases. The V and J ends lost 4 bases and 7 bases, in that order; junction bases with no gene match: 5. The CDR3 extends over 13 amino acids. CDR3: CASSYTGGSGYTF. CDR3 in DNA: TGTGCCAGCAGTTACACAGGGGGTAGTGGCTACACCTTC.

This clonotype turned up a few times. The rearrangement links TRBV4-1 to TRBJ1-6, with TRBD1 matching over 9 bases. This CDR3 is 15 amino acids long. The V segment lost 3 bases and the J segment 8 bases; nucleotides outside the gene matches: 5. CDR1 is MGHRA and CDR2 is YSYEKL in the germline V gene. CDR3 amino acids: CASSQGQGADSPLHF. In DNA form, the CDR3 reads TGCGCCAGCAGCCAGGGACAGGGCGCGGATTCACCCCTCCACTTT.

This clonotype has ten or more counts. The chain carries TRBV11-1 and TRBJ2-1, with D uncertain. The CDR3 is 12 amino acids. CDR1 and CDR2 (germline): SGHAT, FQDESV (reference sequence). The V end was cut by 1 base, the J end by 8 bases, with 6 bases between. The CDR3 DNA reads TGTGCCAGCAGCTTAGTCGGCGATGAGCAGTTCTTC. Amino acid sequence: CASSLVGDEQFF.

The V gene is TRBV5-1, the J gene TRBJ2-1, with TRBD2 matching 12 bases. Trimming cost V 4 bases and J 10 bases; bases outside gene matches: 9. Germline values: CDR1 SGHRS, CDR2 YFSETQ. This CDR3 has 15 amino acids. CDR3 nucleotides: TGCGCCAGCAGCAGTCTAGCGGGAGGGATAGGCGAGCAGTTCTTC. This codes for CASSSLAGGIGEQFF.

V is TRBV5-6 and J is TRBJ1-2; D is uncertain. Trimming took off 6 bases at V and 0 bases at J, with 9 bases between the two ends. Germline lookup yields CDR1 SGHDT and CDR2 YYEEEE. The CDR3 totals 13 residues. For the CDR3, the DNA is TGTGCCAGCAAATACGGTACTAACTATGGCTACACCTTC. This sequence encodes CASKYGTNYGYTF.

The chain joins TRBV2 to TRBJ1-2; TRBD1 matches at 8 bases. V lost 9 bases, J lost 8 bases, and 5 bases stayed unmatched. Looked up from germline, CDR1 is SNHLY and CDR2 is FYNNEI. This CDR3 is 11 amino acids long. The CDR3 coding sequence is TGTGCCAGAAGACAGGGGTCGGGCTACACCTTC. Protein sequence: CARRQGSGYTF.